A selection of T cell receptor beta chains follows, all from one sample in a study of blood T cells in healthy people across ages. In TCRdb, the 5' RACE reads were re-called with MiXCR into one record per CDR3 protein. The sample yields fewer than 2,000,000 distinct CDR3 sequences, roughly a third seen once. The material sequenced was blood. These receptors all come from a woman in her thirties in good health. Both conserved end residues are part of each CDR3. D genes are given only for firm matches. Clone size is given for some rows only: seen once, a few or many times, or a class if the clone is expanded.

D,V,size,J,DNA,CDR3
TRBD1,TRBV4-2,few,TRBJ1-2,TGTGCCAGCAGCCAAGAAAGGGACAGGCCTAACTATGGCTACACCTTC,CASSQERDRPNYGYTF
-,TRBV5-1,once,TRBJ1-5,TGCGCCAGCAGCTTGGAGGGGGTAAGCGCCCAGCATTTT,CASSLEGVSAQHF
-,TRBV20-1,-,TRBJ1-1,TGCAGTGCCCGGGGAGGAAGGGGAGCTTTCTTT,CSARGGRGAFF
-,TRBV11-2,-,TRBJ1-4,TGTGCCAGCAGCTTAGATCGGCAGGGGAATGAAAAACTGTTTTTT,CASSLDRQGNEKLFF
-,TRBV6-1,-,TRBJ2-5,TGTGCCAGCAGTGGAAGTTGGGGAGAGACCCAGTACTTC,CASSGSWGETQYF
-,TRBV28,-,TRBJ1-5,TGTGCCAGCAGTTTAAGAAGTTCGAATAGCAATCAGCCCCAGCATTTT,CASSLRSSNSNQPQHF
TRBD2,TRBV24-1,few,TRBJ2-1,TGTGCCACCAGTGATTCCCGTCCAGCGGGAGATTACAATGAGCAGTTCTTC,CATSDSRPAGDYNEQFF
-,TRBV7-3,many,TRBJ2-2,TGTGCCAGCAGCTTATTGCAGCCCGGGGAGCTGTTTTTT,CASSLLQPGELFF
-,TRBV7-2,-,TRBJ2-1,TGTGCCAGCACCGGGACTGATACCTACAATGAGCAGTTCTTC,CASTGTDTYNEQFF
TRBD2,TRBV9,-,TRBJ2-3,TGTGCCAGCAGCTTAACCGGGACTAGATACACAGATACGCAGTATTTT,CASSLTGTRYTDTQYF
TRBD2,TRBV20-1,few,TRBJ2-7,TGCAGTGCTACTCTAACCGGGACTAGCGTGCGCGAGCAGTACTTC,CSATLTGTSVREQYF
TRBD1,TRBV5-1,-,TRBJ1-2,TGCGCCAGCAGCTTGGGGCCAGGGGGCGAGGTCTATGGCTACACCTTC,CASSLGPGGEVYGYTF
-,TRBV27,-,TRBJ2-7,TGTGCCAGCAGTCGAGTCGGGAGCTCCTACGAGCAGTACTTC,CASSRVGSSYEQYF
-,TRBV3-1,-,TRBJ2-3,TGTGCCAGCAGCCAAGATCGTAGAGGCACAGGTACGCAGTATTTT,CASSQDRRGTGTQYF
-,TRBV6-5,few,TRBJ2-5,TGTGCCAGCAGTTACTCGGGGCTACTGGGAGAGACCCAGTACTTC,CASSYSGLLGETQYF
-,TRBV7-9,-,TRBJ2-7,TGTGCCAGCGGGACCTTACGGGGAACGGACTCCTACGAGCAGTACTTC,CASGTLRGTDSYEQYF
-,TRBV10-3,few,TRBJ1-3,TGTGCCATCAGTGAGGGCAGCCTTGGTGGAAACACCATATATTTT,CAISEGSLGGNTIYF
-,TRBV7-9,-,TRBJ2-1,TGTGCCAGCAGCCCTTTCGGACCCCTACGCAATGAGCAGTTCTTC,CASSPFGPLRNEQFF